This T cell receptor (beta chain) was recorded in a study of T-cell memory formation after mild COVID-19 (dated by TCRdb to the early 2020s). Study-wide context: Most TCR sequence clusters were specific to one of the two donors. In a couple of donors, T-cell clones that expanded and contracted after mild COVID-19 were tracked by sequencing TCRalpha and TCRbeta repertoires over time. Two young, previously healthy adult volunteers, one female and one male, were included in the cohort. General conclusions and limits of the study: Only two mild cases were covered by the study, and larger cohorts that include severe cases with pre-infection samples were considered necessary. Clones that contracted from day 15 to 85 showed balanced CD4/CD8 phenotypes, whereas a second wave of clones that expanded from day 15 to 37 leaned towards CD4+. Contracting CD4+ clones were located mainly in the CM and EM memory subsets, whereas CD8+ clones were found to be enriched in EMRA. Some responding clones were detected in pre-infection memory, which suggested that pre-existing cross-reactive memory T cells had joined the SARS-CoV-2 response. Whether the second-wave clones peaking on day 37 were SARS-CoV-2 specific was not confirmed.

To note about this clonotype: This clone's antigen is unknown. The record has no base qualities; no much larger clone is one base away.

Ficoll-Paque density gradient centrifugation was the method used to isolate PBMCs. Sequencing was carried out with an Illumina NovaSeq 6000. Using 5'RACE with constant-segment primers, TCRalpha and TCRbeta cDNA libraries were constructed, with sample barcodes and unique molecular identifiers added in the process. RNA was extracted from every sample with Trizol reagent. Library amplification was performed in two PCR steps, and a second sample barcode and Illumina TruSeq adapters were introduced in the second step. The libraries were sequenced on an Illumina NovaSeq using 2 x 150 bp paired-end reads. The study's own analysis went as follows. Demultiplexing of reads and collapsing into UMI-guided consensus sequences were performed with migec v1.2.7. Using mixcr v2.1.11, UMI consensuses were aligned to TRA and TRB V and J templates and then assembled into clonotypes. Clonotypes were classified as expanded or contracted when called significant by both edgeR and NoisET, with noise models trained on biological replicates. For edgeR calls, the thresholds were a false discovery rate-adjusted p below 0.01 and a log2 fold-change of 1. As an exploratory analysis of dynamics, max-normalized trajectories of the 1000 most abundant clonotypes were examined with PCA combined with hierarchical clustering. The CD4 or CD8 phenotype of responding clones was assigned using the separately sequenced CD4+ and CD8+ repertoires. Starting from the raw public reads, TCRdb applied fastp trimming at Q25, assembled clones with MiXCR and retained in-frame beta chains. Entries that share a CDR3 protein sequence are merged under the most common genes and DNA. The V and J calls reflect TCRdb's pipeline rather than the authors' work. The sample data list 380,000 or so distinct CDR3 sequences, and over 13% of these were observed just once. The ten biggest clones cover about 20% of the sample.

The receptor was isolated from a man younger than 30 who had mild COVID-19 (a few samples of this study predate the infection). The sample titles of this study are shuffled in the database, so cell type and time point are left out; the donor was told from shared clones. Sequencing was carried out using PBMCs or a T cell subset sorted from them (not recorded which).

This receptor carries the CDR3 CGYRESGANVLTF. In nucleotides, the sequence is TGCGGATATAGGGAGTCCGGGGCCAACGTCCTGACTTTC. The sequence is built from TRBV20-1 and TRBJ2-6, with TRBD2 tentatively as D gene (5 bases match). The germline V gene (reference sequence) gives CDR1 as DFQATT and CDR2 as SNEGSKA. There are 13 amino acids in the CDR3, from cysteine to phenylalanine inclusive. The sequence is cut down to CDR3 DNA, 39 bases in frame from base 1.